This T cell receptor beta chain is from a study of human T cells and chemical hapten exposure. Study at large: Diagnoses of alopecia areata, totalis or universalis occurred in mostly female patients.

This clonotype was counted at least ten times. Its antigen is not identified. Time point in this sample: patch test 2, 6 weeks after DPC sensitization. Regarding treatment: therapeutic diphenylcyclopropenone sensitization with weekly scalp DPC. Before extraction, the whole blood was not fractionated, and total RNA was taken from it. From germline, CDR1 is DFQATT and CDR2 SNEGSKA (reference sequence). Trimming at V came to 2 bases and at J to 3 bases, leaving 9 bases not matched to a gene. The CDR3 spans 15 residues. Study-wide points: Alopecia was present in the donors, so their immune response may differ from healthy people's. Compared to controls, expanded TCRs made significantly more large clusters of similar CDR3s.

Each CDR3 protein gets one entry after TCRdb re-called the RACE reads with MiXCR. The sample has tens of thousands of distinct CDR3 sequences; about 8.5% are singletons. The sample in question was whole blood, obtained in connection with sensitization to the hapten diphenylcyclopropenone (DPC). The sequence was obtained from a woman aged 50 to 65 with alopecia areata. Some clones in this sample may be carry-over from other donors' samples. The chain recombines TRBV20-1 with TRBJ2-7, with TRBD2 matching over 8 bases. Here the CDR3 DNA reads TGCAGTGCTAGACCTTTAGCGGGGCAGGTCTACGAGCAGTACTTC. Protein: CSARPLAGQVYEQYF.